This T cell receptor (beta chain) originates from a study of T cell repertoires in cytomegalovirus infection. About the research overall: Recently identified HLA-C-restricted CMV epitopes were used, and well-studied HLA-B-restricted CMV epitopes were used as well. Both CMV infection and a matching HLA type were indicated by public TCR beta signatures.

This clonotype was picked up many times. Its antigen is unknown. TCRdb reprocessed the reads via MiXCR and lists one record per CDR3 protein. The sample includes 95,000 to 120,000 distinct CDR3 sequences, 30% to 35% of them seen just once. Study-wide results and caveats: HLA-C-restricted CMV clonotypes gave the most frequent clonotype in two of eight donors.

The CDR3 is 15 amino acids. CDR1 SGHTA and CDR2 FQGNSA come from the germline V gene. Trimming at V came to 2 bases and at J to 13 bases, leaving 10 bases not matched to a gene. The V and J genes are TRBV7-2 and TRBJ1-6; 8 positions match TRBD1. Here the sequenced sample was CD8+ T cells from cultured PBMCs, taken from culture after CMV antigen stimulation. This clonotype was sampled from a human donor in good health (CMV status not recorded). Some clones in this sample may be carry-over from other donors' samples. The CDR3 nucleotides read TGTGCCAGCAGCTTACCGGGACAGGCGAATAGTCCCCTCCACTTT. This gives the protein CASSLPGQANSPLHF.